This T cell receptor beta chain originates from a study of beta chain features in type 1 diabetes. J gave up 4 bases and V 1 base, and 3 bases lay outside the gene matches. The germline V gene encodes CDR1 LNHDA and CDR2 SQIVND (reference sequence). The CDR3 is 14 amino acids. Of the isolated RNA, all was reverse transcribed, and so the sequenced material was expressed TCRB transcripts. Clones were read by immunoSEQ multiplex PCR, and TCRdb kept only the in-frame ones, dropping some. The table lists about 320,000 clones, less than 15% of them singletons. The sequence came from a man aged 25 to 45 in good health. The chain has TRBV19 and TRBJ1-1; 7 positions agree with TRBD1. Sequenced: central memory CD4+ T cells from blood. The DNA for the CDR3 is TGTGCCAGTAGTATAGCTGACAGGGCCACTGAAGCTTTCTTT. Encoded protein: CASSIADRATEAFF.